This TCR beta chain was profiled in a study of control samples from healthy donors and cancer patients. TCRdb keeps only in-frame clones here, not all; method: immunoSEQ multiplex PCR. The sample gives about 160,000 clones, 70% to 90% of which show up once; 12% is in the top ten. The CDR3 totals 15 residues. The germline gives CDR1 MDHEN, CDR2 SYDVKM. The ends were cut back, 5 bases at V and 8 bases at J, with 18 bases in the middle. The chain uses TRBV28 and TRBJ1-4, with a possible D match to TRBD1 (5 bases). The source material was blood. The sequence derives from a man younger than 40 in good health. CDR3 residues: CASSPTGTEGEKLFF. The CDR3 bases are TGTGCCAGCAGTCCGACCGGGACGGAGGGGGAAAAACTGTTTTTT.